One sample yielded the 22 T cell receptor beta chains listed below, sequenced in a study of regulatory T cells in long-lasting Graves disease (dated by TCRdb to the early 2020s). The label giving this sample's time point can be read as: newly diagnosed GD, antithyroid drugs for less than 3 months. RNA was extracted from PBMCs in TRIzol for both TCR sequencing and RNA sequencing. To prepare the library, multiplex PCR was applied. TCRdb shows the sequencer as Illumina HiSeq 4000. iRepertoire HTBI primers and Arm-PCR amplification of CDR3 regions were used to construct TCR beta libraries. Using fastp at Q25 and MiXCR, TCRdb reprocessed the public reads and kept productive beta chains. Identical CDR3 proteins give one entry, which carries the most common genes and DNA. This sample gives around 330,000 distinct CDR3 sequences in total; 15% to 20% of them show up just once. The ten largest make up about 38% of the sample.

Sequenced here: peripheral blood mononuclear cells (PBMCs), sampled at new diagnosis, from a patient treated with antithyroid drugs. The receptors were sampled from a female donor with Graves disease.

Details on this clonotype: A clone one base away is much larger, so this may be a read error. J is TRBJ2-7 and V is TRBV6-5, with unresolved D. CDR3 size: 16 residues. CDR1 and CDR2 from the germline V gene are MNHEY and SVGAGI. In DNA form, the CDR3 reads TGTGCCAACAGTTACTCGAGCACCTCCTTGGCTACGAAACAGTACTTC. Protein product: CANSYSSTSLATKQYF.

This clonotype was counted at least ten times. The chain joins TRBV6-2 or TRBV6-3 to TRBJ2-1, with a weak D call TRBD1 (6 bases). The V gene lost 6 bases and the J gene lost 8 bases, with 11 bases spanning the gap. Germline CDR1 and CDR2: MNHEY and SVGEGT. The CDR3 has 12 residues. This CDR3 is CASRHGGDEQFF. In DNA form, the CDR3 reads TGTGCCAGCAGGCATGGGGGCGATGAGCAGTTCTTC.

The sample holds many counts of this clonotype. The V and J genes are TRBV10-3 and TRBJ1-2; 10 bases match TRBD1. V trimming: 2 bases; J trimming: 6 bases; junction bases outside the gene matches: 0. The CDR3 totals 13 residues. The germline V gene has CDR1 ENHRY and CDR2 SYGVKD. The CDR3 bases are TGTGCCATCAGTGAGGGACAGGGGGATGGCTACACCTTC. Residues: CAISEGQGDGYTF.

CDR3 sequence reads: CASSGQGDEQYF. Written as DNA, the CDR3 is TGTGCCAGCAGCGGACAGGGCGACGAGCAGTACTTC. This sequence joins TRBV9 and TRBJ2-7; 7 nucleotides agree with TRBD1. The CDR3 spans 12 residues. V lost 3 bases to trimming and J lost 5 bases; unmatched junction nucleotides: 2. From germline, CDR1 is SGDLS and CDR2 YYNGEE.

The chain combines TRBV30 with TRBJ2-7, with D hard to call. Per the germline V gene, CDR1 is GTSNPN and CDR2 is SVGIG (reference sequence). CDR3 length: 14 residues. The ends were cut back, 4 bases at V and 4 bases at J, with 17 bases in the middle. CDR3 protein: CAWKRSSGVYEQYF. The CDR3 bases are TGTGCCTGGAAAAGGAGTAGTGGCGTGTACGAGCAGTACTTC.

This clonotype was detected a few times. The gene calls are TRBV7-9 and TRBJ1-3; TRBD1 is a possible D gene (6 bases). The V gene lost 4 bases and the J gene lost 0 bases, with 10 bases spanning the gap. Germline lookup yields CDR1 SEHNR and CDR2 FQNEAQ (reference sequence). The CDR3 loop spans 15 amino acids. The CDR3 DNA reads TGTGCCAGCAGCTCGGACAGAAGCTCTGGAAACACCATATATTTT. Amino acids: CASSSDRSSGNTIYF.

This clonotype occurred many times. The chain recombines TRBV19 with TRBJ1-1; D remains unclear. The V end lost 3 bases, the J end lost 0 bases, and 5 bases lay between the germline ends. The CDR3 length is 13 residues. Germline V CDR1 and CDR2: LNHDA, SQIVND (reference sequence). In DNA form, the CDR3 reads TGTGCCAGTAGTATCGGTATGAACACTGAAGCTTTCTTT. The encoded protein is CASSIGMNTEAFF. Full variable domain (rest looked up from reference TRBV19 and TRBJ1-1): DGGITQSPKYLFRKEGQNVTLSCEQNLNHDAMYWYRQDPGQGLRLIYYSQIVNDFQKGDIAEGYSVSREKKESFPLTVTSAQKNPTAFYLCASSIGMNTEAFFGQGTRLTVV.

This clonotype came up many times. V gene TRBV11-1 combines with J gene TRBJ2-1; TRBD2 aligns across 9 bases. Germline-derived CDR1 and CDR2 are SGHAT and FQDESV (reference sequence). V trimming: 3 bases; J trimming: 8 bases; junction bases outside the gene matches: 8. CDR3 length: 15 residues. The chain's CDR3 is CASSFQTSGGHEQFF. Here the CDR3 DNA reads TGTGCCAGCAGCTTCCAGACTAGCGGTGGCCATGAGCAGTTCTTC.

The V call is TRBV7-6, the J call TRBJ2-7; 9 nucleotides line up with TRBD2. Germline CDR1 reads SGHVS; CDR2 reads FNYEAQ. V shed 4 bases, J shed 3 bases, and the junction held 7 bases outside the gene matches. This CDR3 comprises 15 residues. The CDR3 nucleotides are TGTGCCAGCAGCTCGGGACTAGCAATCCACTACGAGCAGTACTTC. Protein product: CASSSGLAIHYEQYF.

The sample holds many counts of this clonotype. V usage is TRBV28 and J usage is TRBJ2-7; 9 bases line up with TRBD2. Trimming took 2 bases from V and 3 from J; bases not matched to a gene: 8. The length of the CDR3 is 16 residues. Germline V gene lookup returns CDR1 MDHEN and CDR2 SYDVKM. CDR3 bases: TGTGCCAGCAGTTTAAGCGGCGGGGGGGGACTCTACGAGCAGTACTTC. Protein sequence: CASSLSGGGGLYEQYF.

This clonotype was counted ten times or more. The chain employs TRBV7-2 and TRBJ1-5; D is unresolved. The CDR3 consists of 13 residues. Trimming cost V 2 bases and J 7 bases, with 9 bases left between them. The germline V gene has CDR1 SGHTA and CDR2 FQGNSA. CDR3 nucleotide sequence: TGTGCCAGCAGCTTAATGCTGGGGCAGCCCCAGCATTTT. Translated: CASSLMLGQPQHF.

This rearrangement joins TRBV20-1 to TRBJ1-5, with D perhaps matching TRBD1 (5 bases). The CDR3 contains 14 residues. CDR1 DFQATT and CDR2 SNEGSKA come from the germline V gene (reference sequence). Trimming left V 6 bases short and J 3 bases short, with 15 bases between. The CDR3 sequence is CSAVGQGDNQPQHF. The CDR3 DNA is TGCAGTGCGGTGGGCCAGGGCGACAATCAGCCCCAGCATTTT.

This clonotype came up many times. The chain uses TRBV7-2 and TRBJ2-7; 10 bases agree with TRBD2. The CDR3 length is 16 residues. Germline values: CDR1 SGHTA, CDR2 FQGNSA. The ends lost 5 bases at V and 3 bases at J; junction bases unmatched: 10. The CDR3 sequence is CASSPSRLAGDYEQYF. The CDR3 DNA sequence: TGTGCCAGCAGCCCCAGTCGGCTAGCGGGAGACTACGAGCAGTACTTC.

Turning to this clonotype: A read error is the likely source, as a far larger clone sits one nucleotide away. The chain combines TRBV6-9 with TRBJ2-2, with D perhaps matching TRBD1 (6 bases). Per the germline V gene, CDR1 is MNHGY and CDR2 is SVAAGI. The V end lost 4 bases, the J end lost 2 bases, and 14 bases lay between the germline ends. The CDR3 loop spans 16 amino acids. Here the CDR3 reads CASSLGAGPNTGELFF. DNA for the CDR3: TGTGCCAGCAGTTTGGGGGCGGGCCCAAACACCGGGGAGCTGTTTTTT.

This clonotype was recorded a few times. The chain employs TRBV6-2 or TRBV6-3 and TRBJ2-7; maybe TRBD1 (5 bases). From germline, CDR1 is MNHEY and CDR2 SVGEGT. V shed 6 bases and J shed 7 bases, with 19 bases lying between them. CDR3 size: 14 residues. The CDR3 bases are TGTGCCAGCAGGACTGGGCAAGGCCCAGGGGAGCAGTACTTC. Its protein product is CASRTGQGPGEQYF.

For this clonotype: A far larger clone differs by one base, so this is likely a read error. This sequence joins TRBV11-3 and TRBJ2-5, with 7 bases matching TRBD2. The J call may be faulty, since TRBJ2-1 better matches the DNA end. Germline V CDR1 and CDR2: SGHNT, YENEEA. The CDR3 length is 17 residues. CDR3 loop: CASSLSSMGEGTNEQFF. The DNA of the CDR3 is TGTGCCAGCAGCCTTTCGAGCATGGGGGAGGGAACCAATGAGCAGTTCTTC.

At least ten counts were recorded for this clonotype. The chain combines TRBV6-1 with TRBJ2-7, with D unclear. Trimming cost V 8 bases and J 0 bases, with 17 bases left between them. Germline-derived CDR1 and CDR2 are MNHNS and SASEGT. The CDR3 length is 15 residues. The CDR3 spells CASAPQLRLSYEQYF. CDR3 nucleotide sequence: TGTGCCAGCGCCCCCCAACTTAGGCTCTCCTACGAGCAGTACTTC.

The chain links TRBV27 to TRBJ2-7; 11 bases map to TRBD2. Trimming took 6 bases from V and 0 from J; bases not matched to a gene: 7. CDR3 length: 16 residues. From germline, CDR1 is MNHEY and CDR2 SMNVEV (reference sequence). CDR3 nucleotides: TGTGCCAGCAGCCCACTAGCGGGAGTAGGCTCCTACGAGCAGTACTTC. It translates to CASSPLAGVGSYEQYF.

This clonotype was counted between two and nine times. A much larger clonotype is one base distant, so this may be a read error. This chain connects TRBV20-1 to TRBJ2-3; 10 positions match TRBD2. The assigned J gene may be wrong: the sequence end matches TRBJ2-7 better. The V gene's germline CDR1 is DFQATT and CDR2 SNEGSKA (reference sequence). There are 16 residues in the CDR3. This CDR3 reads CSARVSSGGLLDEQYF. Here the CDR3 DNA reads TGCAGTGCTAGAGTTTCTAGCGGGGGCCTTTTGGATGAGCAGTACTTC.

This clonotype was seen ten or more times. This chain joins TRBV7-6 and TRBJ2-2; a weak D match, TRBD1 (5 bases). Trimming removed 5 bases at V and 8 bases at J, with 9 bases between. CDR3 length: 12 amino acids. In germline, CDR1 is SGHVS, CDR2 FNYEAQ. CDR3 bases: TGTGCCAGCAGCGAAAGGGGAGGGGAGCTGTTTTTT. Translating it yields CASSERGGELFF.

This clonotype was picked up many times. The chain combines TRBV6-2 or TRBV6-3 with TRBJ2-1, with TRBD2 matching 7 bases. After removal of 0 bases from V and 3 bases from J, the junction contained 17 bases not matched to a gene. The CDR3 loop spans 20 amino acids. Germline V gene lookup returns CDR1 MNHEY and CDR2 SVGEGT. CDR3 in DNA: TGTGCCAGCAGTTACTCGAACGTTGCGATCTGGGGAGGGAGCTACAATGAGCAGTTCTTC. It translates to CASSYSNVAIWGGSYNEQFF.

This clonotype appeared a few times. The chain carries TRBV19 and TRBJ2-7, with 10 bases that match TRBD2. This CDR3 has 16 residues. Trimming cost V 5 bases and J 0 bases; bases outside gene matches: 7. Germline CDR1 and CDR2: LNHDA and SQIVND (reference sequence). Written as DNA, the CDR3 is TGTGCCAGTAGTCCCGATTCTAGCGGGAGCTCCTACGAGCAGTACTTC. Protein sequence: CASSPDSSGSSYEQYF.